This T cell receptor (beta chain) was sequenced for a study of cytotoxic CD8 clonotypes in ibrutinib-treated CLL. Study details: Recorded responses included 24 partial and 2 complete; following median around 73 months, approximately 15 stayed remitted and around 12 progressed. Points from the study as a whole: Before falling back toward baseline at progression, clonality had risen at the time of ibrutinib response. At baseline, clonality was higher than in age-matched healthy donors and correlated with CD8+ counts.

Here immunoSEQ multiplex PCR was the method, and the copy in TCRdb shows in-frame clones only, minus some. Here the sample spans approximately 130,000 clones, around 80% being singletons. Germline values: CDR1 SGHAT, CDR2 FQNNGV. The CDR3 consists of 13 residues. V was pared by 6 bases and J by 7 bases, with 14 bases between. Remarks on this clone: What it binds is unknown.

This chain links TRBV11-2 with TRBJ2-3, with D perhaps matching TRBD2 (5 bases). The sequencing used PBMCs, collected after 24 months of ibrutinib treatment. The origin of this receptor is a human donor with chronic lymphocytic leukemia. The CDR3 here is CASSHAGKNTQYF. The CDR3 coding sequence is TGTGCCAGCAGTCATGCCGGGAAAAATACGCAGTATTTT.